The present TCR beta chain was sequenced within a study of siplizumab effects on memory and regulatory T cells. General study points: Naive T cells appeared more diverse than memory cells and seemed to be major alloresponse contributors. Alloreactive sequences traceable to unstimulated CD4+ memory cells were significantly reduced by siplizumab.

With regard to this clone: Antigen: not known.

Libraries were prepared by immunoSEQ multiplex PCR; TCRdb keeps only in-frame clonotypes and omits some of them. This table has about 110,000 clones, roughly 94% appearing once. Germline CDR1 MNHNS, CDR2 SASEGT. Trimming removed 4 bases at V and 4 bases at J, with 13 bases between. This CDR3 has 14 residues. The sample was Tregs sorted from blood. The sequence was obtained from a human donor in good health. V and J are TRBV6-1 and TRBJ1-2, with D perhaps TRBD1 (5 bases). The CDR3 sequence is CASSAPGRSYGYTF. The CDR3 DNA sequence: TGTGCCAGCAGTGCCCCGGGACGGTCCTATGGCTACACCTTC.